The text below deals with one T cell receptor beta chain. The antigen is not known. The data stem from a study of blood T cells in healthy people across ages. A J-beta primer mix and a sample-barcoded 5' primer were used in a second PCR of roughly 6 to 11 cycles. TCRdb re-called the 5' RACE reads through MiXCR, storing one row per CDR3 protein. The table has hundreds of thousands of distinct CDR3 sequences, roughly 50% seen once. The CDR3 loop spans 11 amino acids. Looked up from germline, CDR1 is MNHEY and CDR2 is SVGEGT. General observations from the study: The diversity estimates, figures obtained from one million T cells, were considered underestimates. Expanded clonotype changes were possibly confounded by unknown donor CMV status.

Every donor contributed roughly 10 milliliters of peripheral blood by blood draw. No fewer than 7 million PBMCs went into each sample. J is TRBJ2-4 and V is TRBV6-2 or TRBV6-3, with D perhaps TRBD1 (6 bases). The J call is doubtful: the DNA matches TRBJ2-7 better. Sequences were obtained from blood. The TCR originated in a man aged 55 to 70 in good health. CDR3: CAEQGPYEQYF. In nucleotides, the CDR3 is TGTGCCGAGCAGGGGCCCTACGAGCAGTACTTC.